These 13 T cell receptor beta chains were all obtained from the same sample, sequenced in a study of T cells in localized non-small cell lung cancer. The repertoire was sequenced with immunoSEQ multiplex PCR; TCRdb's copy has only in-frame clones and lacks some. The sample gives approximately 2,500 clones, roughly 34% of which show up once; around 20% is in the top ten. The starting material was lung tumor tissue, obtained before any cancer treatment. These receptors were taken from a female donor aged 60 or older with stage II squamous cell lung carcinoma.

This chain uses TRBV29-1 with TRBJ1-1; 9 bases are shared with TRBD1. The CDR3 covers 16 residues. Germline V gene data show CDR1 as SQVTM and CDR2 as ANQGSEA. V was pared by 4 bases and J by 5 bases, with 14 bases of the junction left unmatched. The DNA of the CDR3 is TGCAGCGTTGCCACAGGGGGCGCGGAGGGGGGGACTGAAGCTTTCTTT. This encodes CSVATGGAEGGTEAFF.

The gene calls are TRBV9 and TRBJ2-1; 9 bases map to TRBD2. The CDR3 spans 15 residues. The germline gives CDR1 SGDLS, CDR2 YYNGEE. The J segment lost 5 bases and the V segment lost 3 bases, leaving 6 bases of the junction unmatched. The CDR3 nucleotides read TGTGCCAGCAGCGGTAGCGGGGGAGGCGACAATGAGCAGTTCTTC. Translation gives CASSGSGGGDNEQFF. Drawing the rest from reference TRBV9 and TRBJ2-1, the complete variable domain is DSGVTQTPKHLITATGQRVTLRCSPRSGDLSVYWYQQSLDQGLQFLIQYYNGEERAKGNILERFSAQQFPDLHSELNLSSLELGDSALYFCASSGSGGGDNEQFFGPGTRLTVL.

V usage is TRBV11-3 and J usage is TRBJ1-1; D unclear. This CDR3 has 15 residues. V lost 3 bases and J lost 6, with 17 bases in between. Germline CDR1 is SGHNT and CDR2 is YENEEA. The CDR3: CASSFAPGVNAEAFF. The CDR3 region has the DNA TGTGCCAGCAGCTTTGCACCTGGCGTAAACGCTGAAGCTTTCTTT.

This clone turned up a few times. The chain has TRBV5-1 and TRBJ1-6, with D maybe TRBD1 (6 bases). Germline V gives CDR1 SGHRS, CDR2 YFSETQ. The CDR3 is 14 amino acids. Trimming pared 3 bases from V and 8 bases from J, leaving 12 bases between. The CDR3 nucleotides are TGCGCCAGCAGCTCGGGGGGCGAATATTCACCCCTCCACTTT. This gives the protein CASSSGGEYSPLHF.

In its sample, this clone is medium-sized. The CDR3 sequence is CASSVRVTEAFF. CDR3 sequence (DNA): TGTGCCAGCAGTGTCAGGGTCACTGAAGCTTTCTTT. V and J are TRBV6-8 and TRBJ1-1; possible D gene TRBD1, 5 bases. V was clipped by 5 bases and J by 4 bases, with 8 bases between them. This CDR3 has 12 amino acids. Germline V gene lookup returns CDR1 MNHGY and CDR2 SAAAGT.

This clone has only a few counts. The chain joins TRBV29-1 to TRBJ1-2; D possibly corresponds to TRBD1 (6 bases). The germline V gene encodes CDR1 SQVTM and CDR2 ANQGSEA. The CDR3 totals 16 residues. Trimming stripped 2 bases from V and 3 bases from J, with 19 bases between. Here the CDR3 DNA reads TGCAGCGTTGAACAATTCCCGGGACACGATGACTATGGCTACACCTTC. This encodes CSVEQFPGHDDYGYTF.

CDR3 in DNA: TGTGCCAGCAGTTTATTTGGGGGGGCCGGGGAGCTGTTTTTT. Translated, it gives CASSLFGGAGELFF. J is TRBJ2-2 and V is TRBV28; 7 bases agree with TRBD2. In germline, CDR1 is MDHEN, CDR2 SYDVKM. With 1 base clipped from V and 6 bases from J, the junction kept 2 bases outside the gene matches. The CDR3 sequence is 14 residues long.

This clone is large within its sample. The chain is built from TRBV30 and TRBJ1-3; TRBD1 is a possible D gene (6 bases). From germline, CDR1 is GTSNPN and CDR2 SVGIG (reference sequence). CDR3 length: 14 residues. V shed 5 bases and J shed 0 bases, with 11 bases lying between them. The CDR3 DNA is TGTGCCTGGCAACAGGGCAACTCTGGAAACACCATATATTTT. This translates into CAWQQGNSGNTIYF.

This clone was picked up a small number of times. The chain has TRBV6-8 and TRBJ1-1; tentative D call: TRBD1 (5 bases). Germline V CDR1 and CDR2: MNHGY, SAAAGT. The CDR3 covers 14 residues. V lost 7 bases to trimming and J lost 1 base, with 13 bases between them. CDR3 protein: CASTATQGNTEAFF. Written as DNA, the CDR3 is TGTGCCAGCACCGCCACCCAGGGGAACACTGAAGCTTTCTTT.

This clone has more than one count but fewer than ten. This chain joins TRBV6-7 and TRBJ2-7, with 8 nucleotides matching TRBD2. TRBV6-7 is known as an ORF, though its function is uncertain. After removal of 6 bases from V and 4 bases from J, the junction contained 8 bases not matched to a gene. This CDR3 is 14 amino acids long. The CDR3 protein is CASSRGGQSYEQYF. In DNA form, the CDR3 reads TGTGCCAGCAGCCGGGGGGGCCAATCGTACGAGCAGTACTTC.

In its sample, this clone is large. This chain connects TRBV6-8 to TRBJ2-2; 10 bases agree with TRBD1. Germline assignment: CDR1 MNHGY and CDR2 SAAAGT. This CDR3 spans 15 amino acids. With V trimmed by 10 bases and J by 5 bases, 10 bases remained unmatched. The CDR3 DNA is TGTGCCACCCTGCGGACAGGGGGAGTAACCGGGGAGCTGTTTTTT. It yields the protein CATLRTGGVTGELFF.

V usage is TRBV19 and J usage is TRBJ1-2; no clear D gene. This CDR3 has 14 amino acids. The ends were cut back, 6 bases at V and 5 bases at J, with 16 bases in the middle. The germline V gene encodes CDR1 LNHDA and CDR2 SQIVND (reference sequence). Written as DNA, the CDR3 is TGTGCCAGTAGCCCCAGAGACCTTTTGTATGGCTACACCTTC. This encodes CASSPRDLLYGYTF. Supplemented by reference TRBV19 and TRBJ1-2, the full variable domain reads DGGITQSPKYLFRKEGQNVTLSCEQNLNHDAMYWYRQDPGQGLRLIYYSQIVNDFQKGDIAEGYSVSREKKESFPLTVTSAQKNPTAFYLCASSPRDLLYGYTFGSGTRLTVV.

This clone is deemed medium-sized (0.01 to 0.1%). The chain recombines TRBV6-8 with TRBJ1-4; D unclear. Germline lookup yields CDR1 MNHGY and CDR2 SAAAGT. CDR3 size: 16 residues. V was trimmed by 0 bases and J by 0 bases, leaving 8 bases between them. In nucleotides, the CDR3 is TGTGCCAGCAGTTACTCGACGTTCGCAACTAATGAAAAACTGTTTTTT. Translated: CASSYSTFATNEKLFF.